This TCR beta chain is drawn from a study of T cells in Graves' hyperthyroidism and ophthalmopathy (dated by TCRdb to about 2019). For context, the study as a whole: Peripheral blood was collected at initial diagnosis, before any treatment. After sampling, hyperthyroidism patients received methimazole starting at 30 mg daily, and ophthalmopathy patients received high-dose intravenous methylprednisolone. The paper reports TCR Vbeta CDR3 sequencing of approximately 130 peripheral blood samples: under 45 ophthalmopathy, over 70 hyperthyroidism and roughly 17 progressor patients. To identify TCR V-J signatures that set the groups apart, the researchers used a discovery cohort of 100 patients, made up of around 42 with Graves' ophthalmopathy and about 59 with stable Graves' hyperthyroidism. Whether ophthalmopathy could be predicted prospectively was tested in an independent validation cohort made up of about 20 hyperthyroidism patients plus 17 patients who later progressed to ophthalmopathy. The 100 or so discovery patients were randomly divided into training and test sets at a 7:3 ratio. In addition, the study compared T-cell repertoires in thyroid tissue and in blood from roughly 6 Graves' hyperthyroidism patients.

Ends trimmed: V by 6 bases, J by 2 bases; bases unmatched to a gene: 20. Including cysteine and phenylalanine, the CDR3 has 19 amino acids. Kept here is only the CDR3 DNA, which spans 57 bases and is read in frame from base 1. CDR1 MNHEY and CDR2 SVGEGT were looked up in the germline V gene. This clonotype showed up just a few times. The antigen it binds to is not known. One base away there is no much larger clone; base qualities are not given. Stable Graves' hyperthyroidism was defined as the absence of progression to ophthalmopathy over 18 months of follow-up. The hyperthyroidism patients were between 18 and 65 years old and newly diagnosed, with a disease duration of less than 2 months. The study excluded patients with uncontrolled infections, other autoimmune diseases, pregnancy or lactation. Diagnoses were established on the basis of clinical symptoms, serum thyroxine and TRAb, thyroid ultrasound, and orbital computed tomography. PBMCs were isolated from roughly 10 ml of fresh peripheral blood by Ficoll-Paque density gradient centrifugation. Total RNA was extracted with Trizol reagent, and quality was checked on an Agilent 2100 Bioanalyzer.

Study-level results and caveats: Sample size was not statistically predetermined, and investigators were not blinded to group allocation. Blood samples also contained most of the expanded thyroid clonotypes (frequency above 0.001), which suggests that blood repertoires may reflect thyroid immune responses. In validation, the model predicted progression to ophthalmopathy with approximately 71% sensitivity and 72% to 85% specificity, a median of 6.5 months before onset. A 13 V-J signature model separated ophthalmopathy from stable hyperthyroidism, with about 90% sensitivity and 81.08% specificity in cross-validation and 80%/75% in testing.

Amplification of TCR beta CDR3 regions was carried out from RNA transcripts. The first round of RT-PCR for the TCR CDR3 was performed with the HTBI primer set and the Qiagen OneStep RT-PCR kit. The libraries were constructed in a second round of multiplex PCR and then size-selected and purified. Libraries were sequenced paired-end with 100 bp reads on an Illumina HiSeq2000. As for the original processing: SOAPnuke was used to process the raw data, throwing out any read that contained adapters or uncalled bases, had a mean Phred below 15, or lacked an exact constant-primer or identifier match. COPE v1.2.5 was used to merge high-quality paired reads, and clonotypes were defined as unique nucleotide sequences. MiTCR v1.1 was used to align clonotypes to the IMGT TRBV, TRBD and TRBJ reference segments. Analysis was restricted to V-J combinations with a frequency above 0.0001, which covered roughly 99% of repertoires. The TCS score was defined as the ratio of F50 (clonal expansion) to E x V (chaos), calculated using BLOSUM62-based TCRdist between CDR3 peptides within each V-J. Welch's t-statistics and random forest reduced around 550 V-J features to 10 to 15, which were used in a naive Bayes classifier (R e1071). The raw public reads went through TCRdb reprocessing: fastp at Q25, MiXCR clone calling, in-frame beta chains kept. Merged by CDR3 protein, the rows form single entries marked with the most common genes and DNA. TCRdb's processing, not the authors' own work, is the source of the V and J calls. This sample holds around 600,000 distinct CDR3 sequences; more than 15% were observed only once. Under 7.5% of the sample goes to the ten largest clones.

The chain couples TRBV6-2 or TRBV6-3 to TRBJ2-3; 7 bases in between match TRBD2. The receptor was derived from a woman aged 25 to 45 with Graves' hyperthyroidism. The specimen sequenced was blood. The nucleotide sequence reads as follows: TGTGCCAGCAGCTCTACCACTACTGGACTAGTTGGGAACACAGATACGCAGTATTTT. It encodes CASSSTTTGLVGNTDTQYF.